This TCR beta chain was found in a study of a mutant IDH1 vaccine in newly diagnosed glioma. Looking at the study overall: Sex distribution of treated patients was approximately 62% male and 37.5% female; mean age was about 41 years. Patients had received radiotherapy, temozolomide, or both previously, most receiving both. Study results and caveats: In roughly 93% of patients, immune responses induced by the vaccine occurred. The authors found pseudoprogression apparently unrelated to changes in top peripheral T cell clonotypes.

Regarding time point: baseline, week 1 (first vaccination visit). As for treatment: pre-vaccination baseline after standard-of-care therapy. Some clones are missing from TCRdb's copy, which holds only in-frame ones; the method was immunoSEQ multiplex PCR. The sample has some 56,000 clones, about 91% seen once. The V gene end was trimmed by 3 bases and the J gene end by 1 base; junction bases not matched to a gene: 16. Germline V lookup: CDR1 MDHEN, CDR2 SYDVKM. The CDR3 extends over 20 amino acids. Details on this clone: The antigen is unknown.

This material consisted of PBMCs, taken from a glioma patient treated with radiotherapy, temozolomide or both. The gene calls are TRBV28 and TRBJ1-5; 9 bases are a match to TRBD1. The receptor comes from a man aged 50 or older with glioma. The chain's CDR3 is CASSFYPTFTGGSSNQPQHF. The DNA for the CDR3 is TGTGCCAGCAGTTTTTATCCCACATTTACAGGGGGCTCAAGCAATCAGCCCCAGCATTTT.